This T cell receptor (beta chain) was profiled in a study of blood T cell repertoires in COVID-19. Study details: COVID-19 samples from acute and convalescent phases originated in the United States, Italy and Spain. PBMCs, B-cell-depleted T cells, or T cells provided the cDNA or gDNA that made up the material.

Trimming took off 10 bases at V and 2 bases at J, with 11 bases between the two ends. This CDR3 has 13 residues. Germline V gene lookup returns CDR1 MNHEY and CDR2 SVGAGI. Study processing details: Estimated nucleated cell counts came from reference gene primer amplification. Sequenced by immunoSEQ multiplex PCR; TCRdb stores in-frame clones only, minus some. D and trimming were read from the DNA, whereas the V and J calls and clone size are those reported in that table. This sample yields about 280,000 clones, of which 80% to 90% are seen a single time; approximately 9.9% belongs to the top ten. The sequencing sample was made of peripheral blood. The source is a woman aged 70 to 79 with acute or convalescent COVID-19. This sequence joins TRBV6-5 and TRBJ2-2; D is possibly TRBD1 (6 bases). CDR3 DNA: TGTGCCACCAGGACAGAAAACACCGGGGAGCTGTTTTTT. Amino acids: CATRTENTGELFF.